The 11 T cell receptor beta chains below all came from one sample that was sequenced in a study of blood T cell repertoires in COVID-19. The protocol was immunoSEQ multiplex PCR, while the TCRdb copy is restricted to in-frame clones and leaves out a portion. This sample has about 80,000 clones, with 82% found just once. Input material: peripheral blood. These receptor sequences come from a human donor in a cohort sampled during active COVID-19.

This clone was seen a few times. V usage is TRBV7-3 and J usage is TRBJ1-5; D not resolved. Trimming shortened V by 1 base and J by 6 bases, and 19 bases separated the two germline ends. The CDR3 runs 17 residues. In germline, CDR1 is SGHTA, CDR2 FQGTGA. The CDR3 spells CASSLNGRAGAGQPQHF. The CDR3 DNA reads as TGTGCCAGCAGCTTAAATGGGCGCGCGGGAGCAGGTCAGCCCCAGCATTTT.

The chain recombines TRBV5-1 with TRBJ1-2; no clear D. The CDR3 has 13 residues. Germline V gene sequence: CDR1 SGHRS, CDR2 YFSETQ. V was pared by 6 bases and J by 4 bases, with 13 bases between. CDR3 DNA sequence: TGCGCCAGCAACGACGAGGTCGGCTATGGCTACACCTTC. Its protein product is CASNDEVGYGYTF.

This clone was seen a handful of times. The rearrangement links TRBV19 to TRBJ2-2; D gene unclear. V dropped 0 bases and J dropped 4 bases, with 6 bases sitting between them. The CDR3 covers 14 residues. The germline gives CDR1 LNHDA, CDR2 SQIVND (reference sequence). The CDR3 DNA reads TGTGCCAGTAGTATAGAACAGCTCACCGGGGAGCTGTTTTTT. Translating gives CASSIEQLTGELFF.

The J gene is TRBJ2-5, the V gene TRBV7-6, with TRBD1 matching over 8 bases. Germline loops: CDR1 SGHVS, CDR2 FNYEAQ. The junction had 5 bases not matched to a gene; V was cut back by 1 base and J by 4 bases. The CDR3 extends over 15 amino acids. The CDR3 here is CASSLEAGGGETQYF. CDR3 sequence (DNA): TGTGCCAGCAGCTTAGAGGCAGGGGGCGGAGAGACCCAGTACTTC.

To note about this clone: Other DNA sequences from this sample encode an identical CDR3 as well. V is TRBV18 and J is TRBJ1-1; 8 positions agree with TRBD1. CDR1 KGHSH and CDR2 LQKENI come from the germline V gene. Trimming removed 4 bases from V and 1 base from J; junction bases left unmatched: 2. CDR3 length: 14 amino acids. As DNA, the CDR3 is TGTGCCAGCTCACTTGGACAGGGGAACACTGAAGCTTTCTTT. It is translated as CASSLGQGNTEAFF.

This chain connects TRBV4-1 to TRBJ2-4; D is perhaps TRBD1 (6 bases). The V end lost 4 bases, the J end lost 3 bases, and 19 bases lay between the germline ends. Germline assignment: CDR1 MGHRA and CDR2 YSYEKL. The CDR3 runs to 17 residues. Here the CDR3 reads CASSPSDRGVGKNIQYF. The CDR3 coding sequence is TGCGCCAGCAGCCCCTCGGACAGAGGGGTCGGCAAAAACATTCAGTACTTC.

The chain joins TRBV5-1 to TRBJ2-5; tentatively, D is TRBD2 (6 bases). V was cut by 3 bases and J by 5 bases, with 14 bases left in between. Germline V gene sequence: CDR1 SGHRS, CDR2 YFSETQ. CDR3 length equals 14 residues. CDR3: CASSWDSLRETQYF. CDR3 DNA: TGCGCCAGCAGCTGGGACTCTCTTCGCGAGACCCAGTACTTC.

The CDR3: CASSSTGVPNEKLFF. The CDR3 DNA is TGTGCCAGCAGCTCCACAGGGGTCCCTAATGAAAAACTGTTTTTT. V usage is TRBV11-2 and J usage is TRBJ1-4, with 7 bases aligning to TRBD1. The J segment lost 3 bases and the V segment lost 4 bases, leaving 5 bases of the junction unmatched. CDR3 length: 15 amino acids. Germline V CDR1 and CDR2: SGHAT, FQNNGV.

The gene calls are TRBV14 and TRBJ1-1; D is undetermined. In germline, CDR1 is SGHDN, CDR2 FVKESK. The V and J ends lost 1 base and 5 bases respectively, with 8 bases between them. This CDR3 region has 13 residues. CDR3 DNA: TGTGCCAGCAGCCAAGTTAGAGAAACTGAAGCTTTCTTT. Translated, it gives CASSQVRETEAFF. Combining the CDR3 with reference TRBV14 and TRBJ1-1 gives the whole variable domain EAGVTQFPSHSVIEKGQTVTLRCDPISGHDNLYWYRRVMGKEIKFLLHFVKESKQDESGMPNNRFLAERTGGTYSTLKVQPAELEDSGVYFCASSQVRETEAFFGQGTRLTVV.

This clone was seen a few times. The J gene is TRBJ2-3, the V gene TRBV2; TRBD2 matches 11 bases. With V trimmed by 6 bases and J by 2 bases, 4 bases remained unmatched. CDR3 length: 15 residues. CDR1 is SNHLY, CDR2 FYNNEI, per germline. CDR3 coding DNA: TGTGCCAGCAGCTTAGCGGGGGGGATCACAGATACGCAGTATTTT. The encoded protein is CASSLAGGITDTQYF.

The CDR3 spells CASSLWGRRAKNIQYF. CDR3 sequence (DNA): TGTGCCAGCAGTTTATGGGGCCGTCGAGCCAAAAACATTCAGTACTTC. This chain uses TRBV28 with TRBJ2-4; D is ambiguous. Looked up from germline, CDR1 is MDHEN and CDR2 is SYDVKM. The V and J ends lost 0 bases and 0 bases respectively, with 9 bases between them. The CDR3 sequence is 16 residues long. Together with reference TRBV28 and TRBJ2-4, the CDR3 gives the full variable domain: DVKVTQSSRYLVKRTGEKVFLECVQDMDHENMFWYRQDPGLGLRLIYFSYDVKMKEKGDIPEGYSVSREKKERFSLILESASTNQTSMYLCASSLWGRRAKNIQYFGAGTRLSVL.